The 28 T cell receptor beta chains below come from one sample, sequenced in a study of CD8 T cells in ankylosing spondylitis. TCRdb reprocessed the 5' RACE reads with MiXCR, giving one entry per CDR3 protein. The top ten hold over 20% of the sample, which has approximately 220,000 distinct CDR3 sequences, 8% to 11% seen once. Sequenced: blood, either unsorted or a sorted T cell fraction (not recorded which). The receptors come from a male donor with ankylosing spondylitis or in good health (not recorded which).

This chain joins TRBV2 and TRBJ2-6, with a weak D call TRBD2 (6 bases). V lost 7 bases, J lost 2 bases, and 12 bases lay in between. The CDR3 covers 15 residues. Germline values: CDR1 SNHLY, CDR2 FYNNEI. CDR3 loop: CASNLEGPGANVLTF. The CDR3 DNA reads as TGTGCCAGCAACCTGGAGGGACCTGGGGCCAACGTCCTGACTTTC.

There are many counts of this clonotype. The chain is built from TRBV5-6 and TRBJ2-1; D perhaps matches TRBD1 (6 bases). Germline assignment: CDR1 SGHDT and CDR2 YYEEEE. Trimming left V 5 bases short and J 12 bases short, with 24 bases between. The CDR3 runs 15 residues. Here the CDR3 reads CASSRGQPLLVGQFF. CDR3 in DNA: TGTGCCAGCAGTCGTGGACAGCCTCTCCTGGTCGGGCAGTTCTTC.

The rearrangement links TRBV12-3 or TRBV12-4 to TRBJ2-1, with TRBD2 identical over 8 bases. The trim removed 6 bases at V and 0 bases at J, leaving 7 bases unmatched. This CDR3 has 16 amino acids. The CDR3 is CASSPIAGTSYNEQFF. Here the CDR3 DNA reads TGTGCCAGCAGCCCCATAGCGGGGACCTCCTACAATGAGCAGTTCTTC.

This clonotype was seen ten or more times. CDR3 DNA: TGCAGTGCTGGCGGGGGCCTTGACGCAACAGATACGCAGTATTTT. It encodes CSAGGGLDATDTQYF. The chain recombines TRBV20-1 with TRBJ2-3; a weak D match, TRBD2 (7 bases). CDR1 is DFQATT and CDR2 is SNEGSKA in the germline V gene (reference sequence). There are 15 residues in the CDR3. The V gene lost 5 bases and the J gene lost 3 bases, with 18 bases spanning the gap.

This clonotype was detected a few times. J is TRBJ1-1 and V is TRBV12-3 or TRBV12-4; no definite D call. The CDR3 has 17 amino acids. The V gene lost 0 bases and the J gene lost 0 bases, with 14 bases spanning the gap. The CDR3: CASSLAGFVGMNTEAFF. The CDR3 nucleotides are TGTGCCAGCAGTTTAGCCGGTTTTGTGGGCATGAACACTGAAGCTTTCTTT.

This clonotype was found many times. V and J are TRBV3-1 and TRBJ2-1; D not certain. This CDR3 is built from 13 residues. Looked up from germline, CDR1 is LGHDT and CDR2 is YNNKEL (reference sequence). Trimming took off 1 base at V and 8 bases at J, with 9 bases between the two ends. The chain's CDR3 is CASSQGPTDEQFF. The CDR3 DNA follows: TGTGCCAGCAGCCAAGGGCCAACGGATGAGCAGTTCTTC.

This clonotype was picked up many times. The chain has TRBV9 and TRBJ2-1; 11 positions match TRBD2. CDR1 is SGDLS and CDR2 is YYNGEE in the germline V gene. The CDR3 has 18 residues. V gave up 4 bases and J gave up 1 base; unmatched junction bases: 10. Here the CDR3 reads CASSPLAGVPLSYNEQFF. The DNA of the CDR3 is TGTGCCAGCAGCCCACTAGCGGGGGTCCCCCTTTCCTACAATGAGCAGTTCTTC.

Notes on this clonotype: A junction end diverges from the germline sequence, so it may reflect a read error. V gene TRBV11-2 combines with J gene TRBJ2-6; D tentatively fits TRBD1 or TRBD2 (5 bases each). Per germline, CDR1 SGHAT and CDR2 FQNNGV. The CDR3 sequence is 20 residues long. The CDR3 region has the DNA TGTGCCAGCGGCTTGGTCGGGACCGCCCCATTTAGCTCTGGGGCCAACGTCCTGACTTTC. It encodes CASGLVGTAPFSSGANVLTF. Filled out from reference TRBV11-2 and TRBJ2-6, the complete variable domain reads EAGVAQSPRYKIIEKRQSVAFWCNPISGHATLYWYQQILGQGPKLLIQFQNNGVVDDSQLPKDRFSAERLKGVDSTLKIQPAKLEDSAVYLCASGLVGTAPFSSGANVLTFGAGSRLTVL.

This clonotype was seen ten or more times. The chain employs TRBV5-1 and TRBJ1-6; D is possibly TRBD1 (5 bases). The CDR3 has 13 residues. V lost 4 bases, J lost 8 bases, and 10 bases lay in between. Per the germline V gene, CDR1 is SGHRS and CDR2 is YFSETQ. CDR3 sequence (DNA): TGCGCCAGCAGCAAATTACAGGATTCACCCCTCCACTTT. Translation: CASSKLQDSPLHF. The full variable domain, its missing parts supplied by reference TRBV5-1 and TRBJ1-6, is KAGVTQTPRYLIKTRGQQVTLSCSPISGHRSVSWYQQTPGQGLQFLFEYFSETQRNKGNFPGRFSGRQFSNSRSEMNVSTLELGDSALYLCASSKLQDSPLHFGNGTRLTVT.

Many counts were recorded for this clonotype. This chain uses TRBV5-1 with TRBJ2-3; 8 positions match TRBD2. CDR3 length: 15 residues. Per germline, CDR1 SGHRS and CDR2 YFSETQ. V dropped 2 bases and J dropped 4; count of bases not matched to a gene: 6. CDR3 bases: TGCGCCAGCAGCTTCGTCGCGGGGGGTTCAGATACGCAGTATTTT. It is translated as CASSFVAGGSDTQYF.

This clonotype was counted at least ten times. The chain couples TRBV11-2 to TRBJ2-2, with D tentatively TRBD1 (6 bases). There are 15 residues in the CDR3. Trimming pared 0 bases from V and 1 base from J, leaving 6 bases between. Germline V lookup: CDR1 SGHAT, CDR2 FQNNGV. In nucleotides, the CDR3 is TGTGCCAGCAGCTTAGACAGGGGGAACACCGGGGAGCTGTTTTTT. Protein sequence: CASSLDRGNTGELFF.

This clonotype was recorded at least ten times. V is TRBV30 and J is TRBJ2-7; TRBD2 is a possible D gene (6 bases). CDR3 length equals 15 residues. Trimming pared 1 base from V and 0 bases from J, leaving 13 bases between. The germline V gene encodes CDR1 GTSNPN and CDR2 SVGIG (reference sequence). This chain's CDR3 is CAWSAPGDLSYEQYF. CDR3 coding DNA: TGTGCCTGGAGTGCCCCGGGGGACCTCTCCTACGAGCAGTACTTC.

The genes are TRBV25-1 and TRBJ2-5; D gene unclear. Germline V gene sequence: CDR1 MGHDK, CDR2 SYGVNS. V was pared by 3 bases and J by 5 bases, with 16 bases between. The CDR3 sequence is 15 residues long. The CDR3 coding sequence is TGTGCCAGCAGTGATGCGAGGAATTCCGGGGAGACCCAGTACTTC. This translates into CASSDARNSGETQYF.

Details on this clonotype: Compared with germline, one end of the junction differs, possibly owing to a read error. The chain employs TRBV28 and TRBJ2-4; D unresolved. Per the germline V gene, CDR1 is MDHEN and CDR2 is SYDVKM. This CDR3 contains 18 residues. Here the CDR3 reads CPSSLWRGPLTLKNIQYF. In DNA, the CDR3 is TGTCCCAGCAGTCTCTGGCGAGGCCCATTAACCCTAAAAAACATTCAGTACTTC.

In this sample, this clonotype turned up many times. J is TRBJ2-5 and V is TRBV3-1, with TRBD2 matching over 12 bases. CDR1 LGHDT and CDR2 YNNKEL come from the germline V gene (reference sequence). The CDR3 is 15 residues long. V dropped 4 bases and J dropped 4; count of bases not matched to a gene: 4. The CDR3 is CASSPSTSGGETQYF. CDR3 nucleotide sequence: TGTGCCAGCAGCCCATCGACTAGCGGGGGAGAGACCCAGTACTTC.

The chain couples TRBV5-1 to TRBJ2-1; D is undetermined. Germline CDR1 is SGHRS and CDR2 is YFSETQ. The CDR3 sequence is 15 residues long. Trimming took 1 base from V and 4 from J, leaving 12 bases between them. As DNA, the CDR3 is TGCGCCAGCAGCTTGAGCGACACGACGTACAATGAGCAGTTCTTC. Residues: CASSLSDTTYNEQFF.

This clonotype showed up just a few times. The V gene is TRBV20-1, the J gene TRBJ2-3; 13 nucleotides line up with TRBD2. From germline, CDR1 is DFQATT and CDR2 SNEGSKA (reference sequence). The V gene end was trimmed by 5 bases and the J gene end by 2 bases; junction bases not matched to a gene: 10. The length of the CDR3 is 17 residues. For the CDR3, the DNA is TGCAGTGCTCTCAGGACTAGCGGGGGACCTTACACAGATACGCAGTATTTT. Translation gives CSALRTSGGPYTDTQYF.

Ten or more counts support this clonotype. The chain couples TRBV3-1 to TRBJ1-5; a weak D match, TRBD1 (5 bases). From germline, CDR1 is LGHDT and CDR2 YNNKEL (reference sequence). The CDR3 runs to 15 residues. V was cut by 0 bases and J by 6 bases, with 12 bases left in between. CDR3 nucleotides: TGTGCCAGCAGCCAAGATCTGGTGGGGGGTCAGCCCCAGCATTTT. Protein: CASSQDLVGGQPQHF.

This clonotype was seen a handful of times. The chain links TRBV28 to TRBJ2-1, with D possibly being TRBD1 (6 bases). V lost 3 bases, J lost 6 bases, and 9 bases lay in between. Germline CDR1 and CDR2: MDHEN and SYDVKM. The CDR3 totals 13 residues. The CDR3 bases are TGTGCCAGCAGTTTGCCCAGGGGCAATGAGCAGTTCTTC. Translating gives CASSLPRGNEQFF.

The sample holds many counts of this clonotype. The genes are TRBV29-1 and TRBJ2-5, with D possibly being TRBD1 (6 bases). The CDR3 is made up of 14 amino acids. V lost 4 bases to trimming and J lost 1 base, with 13 bases between them. CDR1 SQVTM and CDR2 ANQGSEA come from the germline V gene. The CDR3 reads CSVVFSDSQETQYF. In DNA, the CDR3 is TGCAGCGTTGTTTTTTCGGACAGCCAAGAGACCCAGTACTTC.

Many counts were recorded for this clonotype. V is TRBV4-1 and J is TRBJ2-3; weak D call: TRBD1 (5 bases). Germline CDR1 MGHRA, CDR2 YSYEKL. This CDR3 comprises 15 residues. V dropped 1 base and J dropped 3 bases, with 11 bases sitting between them. CDR3 loop: CASSQAGFRTDTQYF. The CDR3 region has the DNA TGCGCCAGCAGCCAAGCAGGGTTCCGAACAGATACGCAGTATTTT.

This clonotype was seen repeatedly, ten times or more. The chain joins TRBV6-5 to TRBJ2-4; D remains ambiguous. The V gene's germline CDR1 is MNHEY and CDR2 SVGAGI. V was trimmed by 2 bases and J by 0 bases, leaving 8 bases between them. The CDR3 spans 15 residues. For the CDR3, the DNA is TGTGCCAGCAGTTACGTAGACCTAGCCAAAAACATTCAGTACTTC. Encoded protein: CASSYVDLAKNIQYF.

V gene TRBV11-2 combines with J gene TRBJ2-7, with 10 positions matching TRBD1. The CDR3 has 15 residues. Per the germline V gene, CDR1 is SGHAT and CDR2 is FQNNGV. Trimming removed 5 bases from V and 2 bases from J; junction bases left unmatched: 6. The CDR3 DNA is TGTGCCAGCAGCCAAGACGGGACAGGGGCCTACGAGCAGTACTTC. Its translation is CASSQDGTGAYEQYF.

The CDR3 coding sequence is TGCAGTGCTAGAGATCCAGATCAGCCCCAGCATTTT. Translated, it gives CSARDPDQPQHF. The chain uses TRBV20-1 and TRBJ1-5; D call uncertain. CDR1 and CDR2 from the germline V gene are DFQATT and SNEGSKA (reference sequence). This CDR3 is built from 12 residues. Trimming left V 0 bases short and J 5 bases short, with 5 bases between.

Ten or more counts support this clonotype. The genes are TRBV5-1 and TRBJ2-5; no firm D call. The CDR3 covers 12 residues. Per the germline V gene, CDR1 is SGHRS and CDR2 is YFSETQ. Trimming took 4 bases from V and 1 from J, leaving 5 bases between them. The CDR3: CASSAPQETQYF. The CDR3 nucleotides are TGCGCCAGCAGCGCTCCCCAAGAGACCCAGTACTTC.

This clonotype was detected many times. This chain connects TRBV20-1 to TRBJ1-3; the D is unclear. Germline V gene lookup returns CDR1 DFQATT and CDR2 SNEGSKA (reference sequence). The V and J ends lost 5 bases and 3 bases respectively, with 8 bases between them. CDR3 size: 12 residues. The CDR3 reads CSAGPDGNTIYF. The CDR3 bases are TGCAGTGCTGGGCCCGATGGAAACACCATATATTTT.

There are a few counts of this clonotype. The CDR3 is CASSPTELYNSPLHF. The CDR3 nucleotides are TGTGCCAGCAGCCCGACGGAGCTCTATAATTCACCCCTCCACTTT. The chain recombines TRBV5-5 with TRBJ1-6; no clear D gene. This CDR3 has 15 amino acids. Trimming removed 4 bases at V and 3 bases at J, with 11 bases between. Germline-derived CDR1 and CDR2 are SGHKS and YYEKEE (reference sequence).

This clonotype showed up many times. The V and J genes are TRBV27 and TRBJ2-4; the D call may be TRBD1 or TRBD2 (5 bases each). V lost 3 bases and J 7 bases, leaving 13 bases between the germline ends. This CDR3 has 14 amino acids. Germline CDR1 is MNHEY and CDR2 is SMNVEV (reference sequence). The CDR3 spells CASSLGSRDNIQYF. The CDR3 DNA sequence: TGTGCCAGCAGTTTGGGGTCCAGGGACAACATTCAGTACTTC.